The source of this TCR beta chain is a study of beta chain features in type 1 diabetes. Study summary: Cell yields, age and gender were similar between patients and healthy donors. Summed over all samples, the examined sorted cells came to 95 million to 120 million.

The isolated RNA, all of it, was reverse transcribed, so expressed TCRB transcripts were what got sequenced. TCRdb's table, derived via immunoSEQ multiplex PCR, lists solely in-frame clones and lacks some. The data contain about 30,000 clones, less than 60% of them singletons. The CDR3 is 14 amino acids. Germline V gene sequence: CDR1 SGHRS, CDR2 YFSETQ. Trimming removed 2 bases from V and 2 bases from J, with 10 bases in between. Study observations and caveats: Type 1 diabetes patients had TCRB CDR3s that were shorter (moderately but significantly so) in all four CD4+ subsets.

This clone has a handful of counts. Its antigen is as yet unknown. The source is a woman under 30 with type 1 diabetes. The sequenced sample consisted of Tregs from blood. This chain connects TRBV5-1 to TRBJ1-2; D is undetermined. The CDR3 loop is CASSFQFSNYGYTF. The CDR3 bases are TGCGCCAGCAGCTTTCAGTTTTCGAACTATGGCTACACCTTC.